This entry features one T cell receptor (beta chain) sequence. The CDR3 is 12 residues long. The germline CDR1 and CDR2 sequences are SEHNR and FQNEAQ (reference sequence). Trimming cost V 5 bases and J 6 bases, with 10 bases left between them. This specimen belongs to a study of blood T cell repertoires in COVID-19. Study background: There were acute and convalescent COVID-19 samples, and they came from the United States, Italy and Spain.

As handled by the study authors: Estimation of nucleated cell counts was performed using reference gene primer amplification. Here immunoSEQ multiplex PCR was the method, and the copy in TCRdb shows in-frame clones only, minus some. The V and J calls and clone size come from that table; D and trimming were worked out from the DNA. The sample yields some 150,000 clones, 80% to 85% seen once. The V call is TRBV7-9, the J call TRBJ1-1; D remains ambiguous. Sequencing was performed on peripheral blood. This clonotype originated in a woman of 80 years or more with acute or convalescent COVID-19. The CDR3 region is CASSTQAAEAFF. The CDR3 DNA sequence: TGTGCCAGCAGCACCCAAGCGGCTGAAGCTTTCTTT.